One sample yielded the 18 T cell receptor beta chains listed below, sequenced in a study of blood T cell repertoires in COVID-19. The assay was immunoSEQ multiplex PCR, and TCRdb's table has in-frame clones only and misses some. The table records hundreds of thousands of clones, roughly 86% of them present only once. Source material: peripheral blood. The receptors come from a woman over 75 with COVID-19, enrolled during active disease.

The CDR3 here is CASSIRGQGASTEAFF. The DNA for the CDR3 is TGCGCCAGCAGCATCCGAGGACAGGGGGCGAGCACTGAAGCTTTCTTT. V is TRBV5-1 and J is TRBJ1-1, with TRBD1 identical over 11 bases. The CDR3 is 16 amino acids. Losses at the gene ends were 4 bases for V and 4 bases for J; bases not matched to a gene: 9. Germline lookup yields CDR1 SGHRS and CDR2 YFSETQ.

J is TRBJ1-2 and V is TRBV11-2, with D perhaps matching TRBD1 (5 bases). CDR3 length: 16 residues. Trimming left V 3 bases short and J 3 bases short, with 17 bases between. The germline CDR1 and CDR2 sequences are SGHAT and FQNNGV. Here the CDR3 DNA reads TGTGCCAGCAGCTTCGGACAAAACCGGGTATACTATGGCTACACCTTC. Its protein product is CASSFGQNRVYYGYTF.

Written as DNA, the CDR3 is TGTGCCAGCAGTTTTGACAGGGGTGATTCACCCCTCCACTTT. Protein sequence: CASSFDRGDSPLHF. The chain employs TRBV6-5 and TRBJ1-6; TRBD1 matches at 8 bases. The CDR3 runs to 14 residues. CDR1 is MNHEY, CDR2 SVGAGI, per germline. Germline trimming cut 4 bases from V and 8 bases from J; bases unmatched to any gene: 4.

V and J are TRBV6-2 or TRBV6-3 and TRBJ1-2; maybe TRBD1 (5 bases). This CDR3 comprises 13 residues. Germline V gene sequence: CDR1 MNHEY, CDR2 SVGEGT. Trimming removed 2 bases at V and 2 bases at J, with 6 bases between. The CDR3 DNA reads TGTGCCAGCAGTTACGACAGAAACTATGGCTACACCTTC. Its protein is CASSYDRNYGYTF.

The chain is built from TRBV10-3 and TRBJ1-6; D call uncertain. V was cut by 3 bases and J by 10 bases, with 10 bases left in between. CDR1 is ENHRY, CDR2 SYGVKD, per germline. CDR3 length: 13 residues. The CDR3, as DNA: TGTGCCATCAGTGAAAAAAGACAATCACCCCTCCACTTT. The encoded protein is CAISEKRQSPLHF.

The chain links TRBV6-1 to TRBJ1-1; D is unclear. Trimming pared 2 bases from V and 11 bases from J, leaving 15 bases between. The germline CDR1 and CDR2 sequences are MNHNS and SASEGT. This CDR3 has 13 amino acids. The CDR3 nucleotides read TGTGCCAGCAGTGAACTGGAGGGCCTTGGGGCTTTCTTT. This gives the protein CASSELEGLGAFF.

J is TRBJ2-1 and V is TRBV5-6; D not resolved. The ends were cut back, 3 bases at V and 6 bases at J, with 7 bases in the middle. Per germline, CDR1 SGHDT and CDR2 YYEEEE. CDR3 size: 12 residues. The CDR3 sequence is CASSSPSNEQFF. The CDR3 region has the DNA TGTGCCAGCAGCTCCCCTAGCAATGAGCAGTTCTTC.

V is TRBV6-5 and J is TRBJ1-1, with D possibly being TRBD1 (5 bases). This CDR3 contains 13 residues. V lost 8 bases, J lost 0 bases, and 10 bases lay in between. Looked up from germline, CDR1 is MNHEY and CDR2 is SVGAGI. The CDR3 here is CASGGVMNTEAFF. CDR3 sequence (DNA): TGTGCCAGCGGGGGGGTGATGAACACTGAAGCTTTCTTT.

The CDR3 coding sequence is TGTGCCAGCAGCTCGACAGTCCCCGTTGGCGAGCAGTACTTC. Translation gives CASSSTVPVGEQYF. The rearrangement links TRBV7-2 to TRBJ2-7; D might be TRBD1 (5 bases). There are 14 residues in the CDR3. CDR1 SGHTA and CDR2 FQGNSA come from the germline V gene. The V and J ends lost 4 bases and 6 bases respectively, with 16 bases between them.

This chain links TRBV19 with TRBJ2-3; D is ambiguous. V was trimmed by 5 bases and J by 0 bases, leaving 9 bases between them. The CDR3 is 14 amino acids. The germline V gene encodes CDR1 LNHDA and CDR2 SQIVND (reference sequence). CDR3: CASSDSTSTDTQYF. The CDR3 DNA reads as TGTGCCAGTAGTGACTCAACTAGCACAGATACGCAGTATTTT.

This clone has more than one count but fewer than ten. The J gene is TRBJ2-5, the V gene TRBV9; 7 nucleotides align to TRBD2. V lost 0 bases to trimming and J lost 7 bases; unmatched junction nucleotides: 15. The CDR3 is 17 residues long. CDR1 is SGDLS, CDR2 YYNGEE, per germline. The CDR3 DNA reads TGTGCCAGCAGCGTAGGCTCCAGCGGGGCCAGCTCGGGGACCCAGTACTTC. Its translation: CASSVGSSGASSGTQYF.

The CDR3 DNA reads as TGTGCCAGCAGTTTATTTGGGACAGTCAATCAGCCCCAGCATTTT. The encoded protein is CASSLFGTVNQPQHF. The rearrangement joins TRBV27 to TRBJ1-5; 7 bases fit TRBD1. Germline trimming cut 1 base from V and 3 bases from J; bases unmatched to any gene: 3. Germline V CDR1 and CDR2: MNHEY, SMNVEV (reference sequence). The CDR3 runs 15 residues.

The sample holds a few counts of this clone. The V gene is TRBV19, the J gene TRBJ1-5, with TRBD1 matching 7 bases. Trimming removed 3 bases from V and 4 bases from J; junction bases left unmatched: 3. Germline V CDR1 and CDR2: LNHDA, SQIVND (reference sequence). The CDR3 is 14 amino acids. The DNA for the CDR3 is TGTGCCAGTAGTATGGGACAGTATAATCAGCCCCAGCATTTT. This encodes CASSMGQYNQPQHF.

CDR3 DNA sequence: TGTGCCAGCAGCTTGGCACAGGGGGCACAAACTGAAGCTTTCTTT. Amino acids: CASSLAQGAQTEAFF. This chain uses TRBV5-4 with TRBJ1-1, with TRBD1 matching over 9 bases. Germline loops: CDR1 SGHNT, CDR2 YYREEE (reference sequence). This CDR3 region has 15 residues. After removal of 0 bases from V and 5 bases from J, the junction contained 5 bases not matched to a gene. Variable domain in full (rest from reference TRBV5-4 and TRBJ1-1): ETGVTQSPTHLIKTRGQQVTLRCSSQSGHNTVSWYQQALGQGPQFIFQYYREEENGRGNFPPRFSGLQFPNYSSELNVNALELDDSALYLCASSLAQGAQTEAFFGQGTRLTVV.

V and J are TRBV9 and TRBJ2-3; 7 bases are shared with TRBD1. The CDR3 is 16 residues long. The trim removed 3 bases at V and 1 base at J, leaving 8 bases unmatched. Germline-derived CDR1 and CDR2 are SGDLS and YYNGEE. CDR3 DNA sequence: TGTGCCAGCAGCGGACCGACAGGGAAGGGCACAGATACGCAGTATTTT. Residues: CASSGPTGKGTDTQYF. The variable domain in full, with the rest retrieved from reference TRBV9 and TRBJ2-3, is DSGVTQTPKHLITATGQRVTLRCSPRSGDLSVYWYQQSLDQGLQFLIQYYNGEERAKGNILERFSAQQFPDLHSELNLSSLELGDSALYFCASSGPTGKGTDTQYFGPGTRLTVL.

V and J are TRBV28 and TRBJ1-4; D might be TRBD1 (5 bases). This CDR3 is 15 amino acids long. The germline V gene has CDR1 MDHEN and CDR2 SYDVKM. Trimming took 5 bases from V and 0 from J, leaving 10 bases between them. The CDR3: CASSQGSATNEKLFF. CDR3 bases: TGTGCCAGCAGTCAGGGATCTGCAACTAATGAAAAACTGTTTTTT. Full variable domain (missing parts from reference TRBV28 and TRBJ1-4): DVKVTQSSRYLVKRTGEKVFLECVQDMDHENMFWYRQDPGLGLRLIYFSYDVKMKEKGDIPEGYSVSREKKERFSLILESASTNQTSMYLCASSQGSATNEKLFFGSGTQLSVL.

This clone came up once. The chain links TRBV19 to TRBJ1-4; possibly TRBD1 for D (5 bases). This CDR3 region has 15 residues. V shed 7 bases and J shed 4 bases, with 16 bases lying between them. Germline values: CDR1 LNHDA, CDR2 SQIVND (reference sequence). CDR3 nucleotide sequence: TGTGCCAGTAAGGGCAGGGCAGAGTATAATGAAAAACTGTTTTTT. The encoded protein is CASKGRAEYNEKLFF. Variable domain in full (rest from reference TRBV19 and TRBJ1-4): DGGITQSPKYLFRKEGQNVTLSCEQNLNHDAMYWYRQDPGQGLRLIYYSQIVNDFQKGDIAEGYSVSREKKESFPLTVTSAQKNPTAFYLCASKGRAEYNEKLFFGSGTQLSVL.

The chain combines TRBV9 with TRBJ2-2, with D perhaps TRBD2 (5 bases). V lost 5 bases and J lost 3, with 14 bases in between. Germline values: CDR1 SGDLS, CDR2 YYNGEE. The CDR3 is made up of 15 amino acids. CDR3 region: CASSRTGIDTGELFF. As DNA, the CDR3 is TGTGCCAGCAGTCGTACGGGGATTGACACCGGGGAGCTGTTTTTT.